This TCR beta chain is drawn from a study of blood T cells in healthy people across ages. A second PCR of about 7 to 12 cycles used a sample-barcoded 5' primer and a J-beta primer mix. The template-switch adaptor was a 5' adaptor with 12 random nucleotides. It tagged each cDNA molecule. TCRdb re-called the 5' RACE reads through MiXCR, storing one row per CDR3 protein. The table has roughly 1.9 million distinct CDR3 sequences, approximately 40% seen once. Trimming pared 6 bases from V and 7 bases from J, leaving 15 bases between. The CDR3 loop spans 13 amino acids. Per the germline V gene, CDR1 is DFQATT and CDR2 is SNEGSKA (reference sequence).

The rearrangement links TRBV20-1 to TRBJ1-4, with D perhaps TRBD1 (5 bases). Sequenced material: blood. This TCR derives from a human donor in good health. The CDR3 protein is CSASGGRGEKLFF. Written as DNA, the CDR3 is TGCAGTGCCTCCGGGGGTCGGGGTGAAAAACTGTTTTTT.